This paragraph reports one T cell receptor (beta chain). Its specificity is unknown. The J segment lost 7 bases and the V segment lost 7 bases, leaving 9 bases of the junction unmatched. Germline values: CDR1 SQVTM, CDR2 ANQGSEA. This CDR3 is 13 amino acids long. The sample belongs to a study of T-cell memory formation after mild COVID-19. The study, taken as a whole, reports: A balance of CD4 and CD8 characterized clones contracting day 15 to 85, whereas later expanders leaned CD4+.

The 5'RACE method, run with constant-segment primers, produced TCR alpha and TCR beta cDNA libraries (carrying sample barcodes and UMIs). TCRdb called the 5' RACE reads again in MiXCR, with one record for every CDR3 protein. The repertoire holds under 200,000 distinct CDR3 sequences, with under 14% as singletons. The receptor was derived from a young man who had mild COVID-19 (a few samples of this study predate the infection). Cell type and time point are not known. The gene calls are TRBV29-1 and TRBJ2-3; 9 positions agree with TRBD1. The sequenced material came from PBMCs or a T cell subset sorted from them (not recorded which). CDR3 residues: CSGRDRVGNTQYF. CDR3 DNA: TGCAGCGGCCGGGACAGGGTCGGGAATACGCAGTATTTT.